A selection of T cell receptor beta chains follows, all from one sample in a study of PD-L1 blockade in urothelial cancer. Only in-frame clones appear in the TCRdb table, and some are missing; sequencing was by immunoSEQ multiplex PCR. This table holds more than 95,000 clones, 75% to 90% found once. Sequences were derived from PBMCs, sampled around atezolizumab (anti-PD-L1) treatment. These receptors all stem from a man aged 55 to 70 with urothelial cancer. CDR3s leave out the opening cysteine and the closing phenylalanine or tryptophan. The D gene is left open where the match is weak. A row's size may be missing; if present it is once, few, many or a size class.

clone size: .; V gene: TRBV6-5; J gene: TRBJ1-2; D gene: TRBD1; CDR3 protein: ASSPRDRGVGYT
clone size: .; V gene: TRBV9; J gene: TRBJ2-3; D gene: TRBD2; CDR3 protein: ASSSSKRGGKDTQY
clone size: .; V gene: TRBV6-5; J gene: TRBJ1-5; D gene: TRBD1; CDR3 protein: ASSRQGGGQPQH
clone size: .; V gene: TRBV6-1; J gene: TRBJ2-3; D gene: .; CDR3 protein: ASSDGGISTDTQY
clone size: .; V gene: TRBV7-9; J gene: TRBJ2-5; D gene: TRBD2; CDR3 protein: ASSPRGAGVETQY
clone size: .; V gene: TRBV7-9; J gene: TRBJ2-7; D gene: TRBD1; CDR3 protein: ASRPPKGTGPYEQY
clone size: few; V gene: TRBV4-1; J gene: TRBJ1-5; D gene: .; CDR3 protein: ASSQDQNTGQPQH
clone size: .; V gene: TRBV28; J gene: TRBJ2-2; D gene: .; CDR3 protein: ASSHSTGPNTGELF
clone size: .; V gene: TRBV2; J gene: TRBJ1-2; D gene: .; CDR3 protein: ASSEGGANYGYT
clone size: .; V gene: TRBV28; J gene: TRBJ2-1; D gene: TRBD2; CDR3 protein: AIQRDSYNEQF
clone size: .; V gene: TRBV5-1; J gene: TRBJ1-1; D gene: .; CDR3 protein: ASSLALSEGTEAF
clone size: .; V gene: TRBV9; J gene: TRBJ1-3; D gene: TRBD1; CDR3 protein: ASSPRDSSGNTIY
clone size: .; V gene: TRBV18; J gene: TRBJ2-4; D gene: .; CDR3 protein: ASSPTTSLAKNIQY
clone size: .; V gene: TRBV6-5; J gene: TRBJ1-2; D gene: .; CDR3 protein: ASRRYVPGYT
clone size: .; V gene: TRBV27; J gene: TRBJ2-7; D gene: TRBD1; CDR3 protein: ATRQGTGKQY
clone size: .; V gene: TRBV7-2; J gene: TRBJ2-7; D gene: TRBD2; CDR3 protein: ASSNGTSID
clone size: .; V gene: TRBV19; J gene: TRBJ2-5; D gene: TRBD1; CDR3 protein: ASSEQGGETQY
clone size: .; V gene: TRBV18; J gene: TRBJ1-5; D gene: .; CDR3 protein: ASSPGAVQPQH
clone size: .; V gene: TRBV2; J gene: TRBJ1-5; D gene: TRBD1; CDR3 protein: ASRDRGWDQPQH
clone size: .; V gene: TRBV4-1; J gene: TRBJ2-3; D gene: .; CDR3 protein: ASSQGRDTQY
clone size: .; V gene: TRBV5-1; J gene: TRBJ2-3; D gene: TRBD2; CDR3 protein: ASRTSGGAYTQY
clone size: .; V gene: TRBV6-4; J gene: TRBJ2-2; D gene: TRBD2; CDR3 protein: ASSDSKASGGSTGELF
clone size: .; V gene: TRBV5-1; J gene: TRBJ2-7; D gene: TRBD1; CDR3 protein: ASSPGQGHYEQY
clone size: once; V gene: TRBV28; J gene: TRBJ2-1; D gene: TRBD2; CDR3 protein: ASTTSGLYNEQF
clone size: .; V gene: TRBV6-5; J gene: TRBJ2-5; D gene: TRBD2; CDR3 protein: ASSYVGTSGQETQY
clone size: .; V gene: TRBV29-1; J gene: TRBJ1-2; D gene: TRBD1; CDR3 protein: SVGGTGRMNYGYT
clone size: .; V gene: TRBV5-5; J gene: TRBJ2-3; D gene: TRBD2; CDR3 protein: ASSLGTGGFRDTQY
clone size: .; V gene: TRBV2; J gene: TRBJ1-2; D gene: TRBD1; CDR3 protein: ASIIGQVYGYT
clone size: .; V gene: TRBV11-2; J gene: TRBJ2-2; D gene: .; CDR3 protein: ASSLEADNTGELF
clone size: .; V gene: TRBV15; J gene: TRBJ2-3; D gene: TRBD2; CDR3 protein: ATGQASGSRDTQY
clone size: .; V gene: TRBV7-3; J gene: TRBJ1-2; D gene: .; CDR3 protein: ASSPRGDYGYT
clone size: .; V gene: TRBV9; J gene: TRBJ1-6; D gene: .; CDR3 protein: ASSPEVGVRLH
clone size: .; V gene: TRBV28; J gene: TRBJ1-2; D gene: .; CDR3 protein: ASTSGGDSGYGYT
clone size: .; V gene: TRBV27; J gene: TRBJ2-7; D gene: TRBD1; CDR3 protein: ASSLSQGAIQKEY
clone size: once; V gene: TRBV4-2; J gene: TRBJ2-3; D gene: TRBD2; CDR3 protein: ASSHYSGGPRGTQY
clone size: .; V gene: TRBV6-5; J gene: TRBJ1-2; D gene: .; CDR3 protein: ASSYGDYTSGYT
clone size: .; V gene: TRBV19; J gene: TRBJ2-7; D gene: .; CDR3 protein: ASSGFQGYEQY
clone size: .; V gene: TRBV5-6; J gene: TRBJ1-6; D gene: .; CDR3 protein: ASSRDTESSYNSPLH
clone size: .; V gene: TRBV28; J gene: TRBJ2-3; D gene: TRBD2; CDR3 protein: ASSVYGSGGPDTQY
clone size: .; V gene: TRBV10-3; J gene: TRBJ2-2; D gene: .; CDR3 protein: AIAESTGELF
clone size: .; V gene: TRBV29-1; J gene: TRBJ2-7; D gene: .; CDR3 protein: SVEGAAGEQY
clone size: .; V gene: TRBV30; J gene: TRBJ1-1; D gene: .; CDR3 protein: AWEKWTATEAF
clone size: .; V gene: TRBV11-2; J gene: TRBJ1-2; D gene: .; CDR3 protein: ASSAGTPGPYGYT
clone size: .; V gene: TRBV11-2; J gene: TRBJ1-4; D gene: .; CDR3 protein: ASSLAYEKLF
clone size: .; V gene: TRBV4-2; J gene: TRBJ2-1; D gene: TRBD1; CDR3 protein: ASSLLDVGPGGSSYNEQF
clone size: .; V gene: TRBV5-4; J gene: TRBJ2-5; D gene: TRBD1; CDR3 protein: ASSPGGQGRETQY
clone size: .; V gene: TRBV7-3; J gene: TRBJ2-1; D gene: .; CDR3 protein: ASSLTLSSNEQF
clone size: .; V gene: TRBV28; J gene: TRBJ2-1; D gene: .; CDR3 protein: ASSTGGSTSYNEQF
clone size: .; V gene: TRBV5-4; J gene: TRBJ1-2; D gene: .; CDR3 protein: ASSVGARDTIQGYT
clone size: .; V gene: TRBV29-1; J gene: TRBJ2-2; D gene: TRBD1; CDR3 protein: SVLQGEGTGELF
clone size: few; V gene: TRBV4-3; J gene: TRBJ2-4; D gene: .; CDR3 protein: ASSPHKPGDIQY
clone size: .; V gene: TRBV5-1; J gene: TRBJ2-7; D gene: TRBD2; CDR3 protein: ASSPTSYYEQY
clone size: .; V gene: TRBV19; J gene: TRBJ2-1; D gene: TRBD2; CDR3 protein: ASSIERGSYNEQF